This T cell receptor beta chain stems from a study of blood T cells in healthy people across ages (dated by TCRdb to between 2015 and 2017). Notes on the research overall: In model experiments, template switching captured about one uniquely barcoded TCR beta cDNA molecule for every two T cells. Age-related changes in TCR beta repertoire diversity were measured in the study by deep sequencing normalized with unique cDNA molecular identifiers. The donors were divided into four age groups: young (average around 15 years), middle-aged (approximately 41), aged (approximately 64) and long-lived (82). To avoid experimental bias, donors of different ages were distributed randomly across sequencing lanes. Using the same blood draw, the study looked at two additional independent replicas of 1 million unique cDNA reads for two donors, one aged 18 to 30 and the other aged 80 or older.

Results and caveats for the whole study, not just this receptor: The long-lived group showed more naive CD4+ T cells, fewer expanded clones and increased TCR diversity than the aged group, suggesting age selection. Estimates of total diversity from one million sequenced T cells were regarded as lower bounds and underestimates. Bulk unsorted PBMC profiling prevented conclusive comparison of naive and antigen-experienced compartments. As age increased, observed TCR beta diversity per million T cells dropped in a roughly linear way, and a significant reduction was already evident by age 40. Donor CMV infection status was unknown, potentially confounding age-related changes in expanded clonotypes. The percentage of naive T cells measured by flow cytometry correlated strongly with observed TCR beta diversity.

A distance of 13 bases separates the germline ends of V and J, which lose 3 bases and 4 bases respectively. Per the germline V gene, LGHNA is the CDR1 and YSLEER is the CDR2. From its cysteine to its phenylalanine, the CDR3 spans 16 amino acids. Only the CDR3 portion is preserved as DNA: 48 bases, with reading frame beginning at the first base. The method behind the library was 5' RACE. The sequencing machine was an Illumina HiSeq 2500. A second PCR of 7 to 11 cycles was performed with a sample-barcoded 5' primer and a J-beta primer mix. Each TCR beta cDNA molecule received a unique molecular identifier from a template-switch 5' adaptor carrying 12 random nucleotides. Each sample yielded at least 2.5 million CDR3-containing paired-end reads. All of the RNA was converted into first-strand cDNA using the Mint cDNA synthesis kit, with a TRBC-specific oligonucleotide serving as the primer. Following uracil-DNA glycosylase treatment, all cDNA underwent a first 18-cycle PCR with the universal primers M1SS and BC2_uni_R. Concerning the study's data processing: For normalization, 1 million high-quality reads, each with a distinct molecular identifier, were randomly selected from each sample. Reads sharing molecular identifiers were discarded rather than binned into consensus sequences. MiTCR, with a Q25 quality threshold and the strictest error-elimination algorithm, was used for CDR3 identification, clonotype clustering and error correction. A nonparametric unseen species model using Euler transformation provided a lower-bound estimate of total TCR beta diversity. TCRdb redid the processing of the public reads, applying fastp at Q25 and MiXCR, and retained in-frame beta chains. Each entry merges the rows of one CDR3 protein and shows their most common DNA and genes. V and J calls and clone size were set by TCRdb, not the authors. For this sample there are hundreds of thousands of distinct CDR3 sequences; about 21% appear just once. The ten largest clones add up to about 3.6% of the sample.

Donors were about 36 systemically healthy Caucasian individuals from Russia aged roughly 6 to 100 years. Each donor gave ten milliliters of peripheral blood, collected into EDTA-treated Vacutainer tubes. Ficoll-Paque density-gradient centrifugation was used to isolate PBMCs, with at least 7 million per sample. Trizol reagent was used to extract total RNA from the PBMCs, yielding at least 5.5 micrograms per sample. Naive CD45RAhigh/CD27high T cell percentages were measured by flow cytometry on a PBMC aliquot from every donor. In the case of this clonotype: The antigen this receptor binds is unknown. The record has no base qualities; no much larger clone is one base away.

The sequence derives from a man aged 70 or older in good health. This sequence uses TRBV4-3 and TRBJ1-6; no D gene can be assigned with confidence. Sequencing used blood. In nucleotide form, the sequence is TGCGCCAGCAGCCAGCAACGGGCGGATTATAATTCACCCCTCCACTTT. This yields the protein CASSQQRADYNSPLHF.